The 19 T cell receptor beta chains given below trace back to one sample, sequenced in a study of OX40 agonist ivuxolimab in advanced cancers. Libraries were constructed by the immunoSEQ multiplex PCR assay. TCRdb mirrors the immuneACCESS table, restricted to in-frame sequences. Some clones are absent from its copies; in checked studies, under half trace to an unresolved V gene, and the reason for the others is unknown. The sample table shows over 50,000 clones, and roughly 84% are seen once. In total, the top ten clones hold under 0.65% of the sample. The input for sequencing was CD4+ or CD8+ T cells sorted from blood, taken in a trial of the OX40 agonist ivuxolimab. The receptors shown here come from an adult with an advanced solid tumor such as melanoma, head and neck, liver or kidney cancer.

This clone was seen only once. The rearrangement joins TRBV18 to TRBJ2-1, with 9 bases identical to TRBD2. Germline CDR1 is KGHSH and CDR2 is LQKENI. With V trimmed by 6 bases and J by 7 bases, 10 bases remained unmatched. The CDR3 loop spans 15 amino acids. The CDR3, as DNA: TGTGCCAGCTCTCCCCTCCTAGCGGGAAGGAATGAGCAGTTCTTC. Translation gives CASSPLLAGRNEQFF.

In this sample, this clone turned up a few times. CDR3 protein: CASSLVAGMGTDTQYF. CDR3 nucleotides: TGTGCCAGCAGCTTAGTGGCAGGGATGGGAACAGATACGCAGTATTTT. The chain links TRBV7-2 to TRBJ2-3, with D maybe TRBD1 (5 bases). V was trimmed by 1 base and J by 3 bases, leaving 14 bases between them. The CDR3 totals 16 residues. Germline V gene data show CDR1 as SGHTA and CDR2 as FQGNSA.

The V and J genes are TRBV7-2 and TRBJ2-1, with D possibly TRBD2 on 6 matching bases. Per the germline V gene, CDR1 is SGHTA and CDR2 is FQGNSA. Trimming took 6 bases from V and 2 from J, leaving 11 bases between them. The CDR3 covers 14 residues. The CDR3 sequence is CASSRAGTYNEQFF. For the CDR3, the DNA is TGTGCCAGCAGTAGGGCGGGAACCTACAATGAGCAGTTCTTC.

The gene calls are TRBV2 and TRBJ2-3; no clear D. The ends were cut back, 4 bases at V and 2 bases at J, with 16 bases in the middle. From germline, CDR1 is SNHLY and CDR2 FYNNEI. CDR3 length: 16 residues. CDR3 in amino acids: CASSGTGPYITDTQYF. CDR3 coding DNA: TGTGCCAGCAGTGGGACCGGGCCCTATATCACAGATACGCAGTATTTT.

The chain links TRBV29-1 to TRBJ2-2; D tentatively reads TRBD1 or TRBD2 (6 bases each). V was shortened by 7 bases and J by 1 base, with 16 bases between the two germline ends. Looked up from germline, CDR1 is SQVTM and CDR2 is ANQGSEA. The CDR3 has 15 residues. CDR3 DNA: TGCAGCGGGGGGGCTAAGGGGGAGAACACCGGGGAGCTGTTTTTT. Its protein is CSGGAKGENTGELFF.

This clone appeared a few times. V is TRBV4-1 and J is TRBJ2-5; D not certain. The germline V gene has CDR1 MGHRA and CDR2 YSYEKL. This CDR3 is built from 16 residues. Trimming removed 4 bases at V and 7 bases at J, with 22 bases between. In DNA, the CDR3 is TGCGCCAGCAGCCTCCACCCAGCGCGCGGTCCAGGGACCCAGTACTTC. Its protein product is CASSLHPARGPGTQYF.

The rearrangement joins TRBV29-1 to TRBJ2-5; D is undetermined. The germline gives CDR1 SQVTM, CDR2 ANQGSEA. The CDR3 is 11 amino acids. V gave up 4 bases and J gave up 2 bases, with 5 bases separating them. CDR3 protein: CSVGTQETQYF. DNA for the CDR3: TGCAGCGTTGGTACACAAGAGACCCAGTACTTC.

The chain couples TRBV9 to TRBJ2-3; the match to TRBD1 covers 7 bases. With 5 bases clipped from V and 4 bases from J, the junction kept 7 bases outside the gene matches. CDR1 is SGDLS, CDR2 YYNGEE, per germline. The CDR3 is 14 amino acids. The CDR3 region has the DNA TGTGCCAGCAGACCGGGACAGTCTCCAGATACGCAGTATTTT. It encodes CASRPGQSPDTQYF.

The J gene is TRBJ1-4, the V gene TRBV2; a weak D match, TRBD1 (6 bases). The V and J ends lost 6 bases and 4 bases respectively, with 6 bases between them. Germline values: CDR1 SNHLY, CDR2 FYNNEI. CDR3 length equals 12 residues. CDR3: CASRDSNEKLFF. CDR3 in DNA: TGTGCCAGCAGGGACAGTAATGAAAAACTGTTTTTT.

This clone showed up just once. This sequence joins TRBV30 and TRBJ1-4; D unresolved. The CDR3 totals 13 residues. CDR1 GTSNPN and CDR2 SVGIG come from the germline V gene (reference sequence). V was cut by 1 base and J by 3 bases, with 6 bases left in between. This chain's CDR3 is CAWSGGSNEKLFF. The CDR3 DNA reads as TGTGCCTGGAGTGGAGGATCTAATGAAAAACTGTTTTTT.

V is TRBV18 and J is TRBJ1-5, with D perhaps TRBD1 (6 bases). Germline CDR1 and CDR2: KGHSH and LQKENI. The CDR3 runs to 13 residues. The ends were cut back, 1 base at V and 7 bases at J, with 8 bases in the middle. This chain's CDR3 is CASSPQGDQPQHF. The CDR3 bases are TGTGCCAGCTCACCACAGGGGGACCAGCCCCAGCATTTT.

This chain links TRBV7-6 with TRBJ2-7; 9 nucleotides line up with TRBD1. Germline V gene sequence: CDR1 SGHVS, CDR2 FNYEAQ. Germline trimming cut 4 bases from V and 7 bases from J; bases unmatched to any gene: 5. The CDR3 is made up of 13 amino acids. The chain's CDR3 is CASSWDRVGEQYF. The DNA of the CDR3 is TGTGCCAGCAGCTGGGACAGGGTGGGGGAGCAGTACTTC.

The chain joins TRBV7-9 to TRBJ2-3, with 12 bases lining up with TRBD2. V was pared by 1 base and J by 2 bases, with 4 bases of the junction left unmatched. Germline V gene sequence: CDR1 SEHNR, CDR2 FQNEAQ (reference sequence). This CDR3 spans 17 amino acids. CDR3 amino acids: CASSLGLAGAITDTQYF. CDR3 nucleotide sequence: TGTGCCAGCAGCTTAGGACTAGCGGGAGCAATCACAGATACGCAGTATTTT.

This chain connects TRBV5-6 to TRBJ1-1; 7 bases match TRBD1. The V segment lost 2 bases and the J segment 4 bases; nucleotides outside the gene matches: 5. Germline V gene data show CDR1 as SGHDT and CDR2 as YYEEEE. The CDR3 has 14 residues. CDR3 loop: CASSFDREGTEAFF. In nucleotides, the CDR3 is TGTGCCAGCAGCTTTGACAGGGAGGGCACTGAAGCTTTCTTT.

This chain links TRBV6-4 with TRBJ2-7; no clear D gene. The CDR3 has 14 amino acids. V lost 4 bases to trimming and J lost 7 bases, with 17 bases between them. CDR1 and CDR2 from the germline V gene are MRHNA and SNTAGT. CDR3 nucleotide sequence: TGTGCCAGCAGTGGAGCTGGAGAATCGGATGAGCAGTACTTC. It codes for CASSGAGESDEQYF.

The chain couples TRBV11-2 to TRBJ2-1; 7 bases agree with TRBD2. Germline V CDR1 and CDR2: SGHAT, FQNNGV. The CDR3 sequence is 13 residues long. V shed 5 bases and J 8 bases; nucleotides not matched to a gene: 6. The CDR3 bases are TGTGCCAGCAGCCCGAGACTAGCCGATGAGCAGTTCTTC. Its translation: CASSPRLADEQFF.

CDR3 DNA: TGTGCCAGCAGCCCTCAGGGTGCAGATACGCAGTATTTT. Translating gives CASSPQGADTQYF. V is TRBV5-4 and J is TRBJ2-3; tentatively, D is TRBD1 (5 bases). V lost 4 bases to trimming and J lost 4 bases, with 10 bases between them. The CDR3 length is 13 residues. Germline lookup yields CDR1 SGHNT and CDR2 YYREEE (reference sequence).

The chain combines TRBV11-2 with TRBJ2-3, with D uncertain. The germline CDR1 and CDR2 sequences are SGHAT and FQNNGV. The CDR3 totals 14 residues. Trimming left V 0 bases short and J 5 bases short, with 9 bases between. The CDR3 DNA follows: TGTGCCAGCAGCTTAGATCAGTGGGGAGATACGCAGTATTTT. Its translation: CASSLDQWGDTQYF.

The CDR3 loop reads CASSPHRDEKLFF. CDR3 nucleotide sequence: TGTGCCAGTAGTCCCCACAGGGATGAAAAACTGTTTTTT. The V gene is TRBV19, the J gene TRBJ1-4; perhaps TRBD1 as D (6 bases). In germline, CDR1 is LNHDA, CDR2 SQIVND (reference sequence). Trimming took off 5 bases at V and 6 bases at J, with 10 bases between the two ends. This CDR3 spans 13 amino acids.